This T cell receptor (beta chain) comes out of a study of radiation and T cells in renal cell carcinoma. Study-level points and caveats: Dominant CDR3 motifs were more common in irradiated tumors than controls. In blood, top tumor clones expanded by 2 weeks, shrinking by 4. Tumor samples were small regions of approximately 0.9 g.

This CDR3 contains 14 residues. The germline V gene has CDR1 SEHNR and CDR2 FQNEAQ (reference sequence). The ends lost 3 bases at V and 2 bases at J; junction bases unmatched: 2. The treatment denotes: 15 Gy SBRT to primary tumor, nephrectomy 4 weeks later. Points on this clone: No antigen is known for it.

Sequencing used immunoSEQ multiplex PCR; TCRdb keeps in-frame clones, though not all of them. This table holds around 20,000 clones, around 46% found once. The receptor comes from a woman aged 45-60 years with renal cell carcinoma. The rearrangement uses TRBV7-9 and TRBJ2-3, with 7 bases lining up with TRBD1. The specimen was tumor tissue, collected from a patient whose treatment included radiotherapy and nephrectomy. For the CDR3, the DNA is TGTGCCAGCAGCTTGGACAGGACCACAGATACGCAGTATTTT. This codes for CASSLDRTTDTQYF.